A single sample is the source of the 5 T cell receptor beta chains below, sequenced in a study of identical twins. Each CDR3 protein gets one entry after TCRdb re-called the 5' RACE reads with MiXCR. The table has fewer than 500,000 distinct CDR3 sequences, roughly an eighth seen once. These records were also assigned to another study, of yellow fever vaccine responses in identical twins.

The sequenced sample was CD4+ T cells sorted from blood. Receptor source: a woman aged 18-29 years in good health.

The rearrangement links TRBV5-1 to TRBJ1-1; 10 positions agree with TRBD1. Germline loops: CDR1 SGHRS, CDR2 YFSETQ. This CDR3 has 15 residues. V lost 3 bases, J lost 6 bases, and 8 bases stayed unmatched. In nucleotides, the CDR3 is TGCGCCAGCAGCTCAGGGACAGGGGTAAGCTCTGAAGCTTTCTTT. This sequence encodes CASSSGTGVSSEAFF.

The J gene is TRBJ2-7, the V gene TRBV29-1; TRBD1 aligns across 8 bases. The trim removed 4 bases at V and 5 bases at J, leaving 7 bases unmatched. Per germline, CDR1 SQVTM and CDR2 ANQGSEA. The CDR3 extends over 13 amino acids. CDR3: CSVGQGLPNEQYF. The CDR3 nucleotides read TGCAGCGTTGGACAGGGGTTGCCCAACGAGCAGTACTTC.

This clonotype was seen only a few times. The rearrangement joins TRBV28 to TRBJ2-7; D is perhaps TRBD1 (5 bases). The CDR3 is 16 amino acids. Germline values: CDR1 MDHEN, CDR2 SYDVKM. Trimming took off 4 bases at V and 2 bases at J, with 18 bases between the two ends. DNA of the CDR3: TGTGCCAGCAGTTCAATCCAGGGATTCAGCACCTACGAGCAGTACTTC. Translation gives CASSSIQGFSTYEQYF.

This clonotype was seen a handful of times. The chain recombines TRBV10-3 with TRBJ2-5; the D gene is possibly TRBD2 (5 bases). There are 15 residues in the CDR3. Looked up from germline, CDR1 is ENHRY and CDR2 is SYGVKD. With 3 bases removed from V and 4 bases from J, the gap between germline ends came to 15 bases. DNA for the CDR3: TGTGCCATCAGTGACCGTACTAGGATGAGAGAGACCCAGTACTTC. Protein: CAISDRTRMRETQYF.

This chain uses TRBV12-3 or TRBV12-4 with TRBJ1-3; no clear D. The CDR3 is 11 residues long. Trimming cost V 7 bases and J 8 bases, with 9 bases left between them. The CDR3 loop is CASMLGHTIYF. The DNA for the CDR3 is TGTGCCAGCATGTTGGGTCACACCATATATTTT.